This T cell receptor beta chain appears in the sequencing data of a study of CD8 T cells in Susac syndrome. Trimming took 5 bases from V and 0 from J, leaving 17 bases between them. CDR1 is SQVTM and CDR2 is ANQGSEA in the germline V gene. This CDR3 contains 15 residues. RNA totalling about 0.5 to 1 ug underwent reverse transcription with random hexamers. Using its own MiXCR run on the immunoSEQ multiplex PCR reads, TCRdb lists one record per CDR3 protein. The profile covers over 80,000 distinct CDR3 sequences, with 94% appearing a single time and less than 0.95% taken by the ten largest. The sequence came from a human donor with Susac syndrome. Sequencing was done on a sample of CD8+ T cells from PBMCs. The chain combines TRBV29-1 with TRBJ2-7, with D perhaps TRBD1 (6 bases). CDR3: CSVHTTGRLSYEQYF. The DNA for the CDR3 is TGCAGCGTTCATACGACAGGCCGACTCTCCTACGAGCAGTACTTC.